What follows describes a single TCR beta chain. This sample is part of a study of CD8+ T cells in alopecia areata. Study-wide background: Treatment with tofacitinib (6 to 18 months) was followed by 6 months off drug.

Reverse transcribed after extraction, RNA yielded cDNA as the sequencing template. This table comes from immunoSEQ multiplex PCR, and its TCRdb copy is limited to in-frame clones, with some not included. Of 100,000 to 150,000 clones listed, approximately 49% are singletons. CDR3 length equals 14 residues. V was cut by 0 bases and J by 4 bases, with 6 bases left in between. Germline V gives CDR1 MNHEY, CDR2 SVGAGI. The researchers isolated CD4+ and CD8+ T cells from PBMCs by sorting. This TCR was sampled from a human donor with alopecia areata. Sample: CD8+ T cells sorted from blood, taken at week 0. The chain uses TRBV6-5 and TRBJ2-2; no clear D gene. The CDR3, as DNA: TGTGCCAGCAGTTACTCGTTGAGCACCGGGGAGCTGTTTTTT. Amino acid sequence: CASSYSLSTGELFF.